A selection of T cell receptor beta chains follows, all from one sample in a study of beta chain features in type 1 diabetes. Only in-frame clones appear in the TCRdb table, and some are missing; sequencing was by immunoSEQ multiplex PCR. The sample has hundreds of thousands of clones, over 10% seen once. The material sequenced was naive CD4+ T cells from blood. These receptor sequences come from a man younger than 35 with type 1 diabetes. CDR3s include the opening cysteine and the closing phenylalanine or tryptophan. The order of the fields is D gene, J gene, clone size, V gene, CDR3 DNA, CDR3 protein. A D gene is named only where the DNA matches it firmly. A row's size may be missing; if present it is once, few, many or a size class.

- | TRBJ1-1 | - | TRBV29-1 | TGCAGCGTTGAAGTCCGAGGGCTGAACACTGAAGCTTTCTTT | CSVEVRGLNTEAFF
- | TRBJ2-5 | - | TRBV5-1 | TGCGCCAGCAGTCAAAGCGGTCCCTACCAAGAGACCCAGTACTTC | CASSQSGPYQETQYF
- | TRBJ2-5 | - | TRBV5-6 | TGTGCCAGCTGGGGGGCGACAGTAGAGACCCAGTACTTC | CASWGATVETQYF
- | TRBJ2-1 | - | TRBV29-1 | TGCAGCGTTGAAGGCCTAGCTGACAATGAGCAGTTCTTC | CSVEGLADNEQFF
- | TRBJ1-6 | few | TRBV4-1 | TGCGCCAGCAGCCACCCTATGGATTGGGTGACCGACGATAATTCACCCCTCCACTTT | CASSHPMDWVTDDNSPLHF
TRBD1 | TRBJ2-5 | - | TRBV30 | TGTGCCTGGCAACAGGGGGGAGGAGAGACCCAGTACTTC | CAWQQGGGETQYF
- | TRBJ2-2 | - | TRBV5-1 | TGCGCCAGCAGCTCCCCCGGGGAGCTGTTTTTT | CASSSPGELFF
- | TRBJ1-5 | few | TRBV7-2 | TGTGCCAGCAGCTTAGCGCTAGGGGAGGCCCAGCCCCAGCATTTT | CASSLALGEAQPQHF
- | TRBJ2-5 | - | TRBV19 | TGTGCCAGTAGTAGGGGAGTACTGGAGACCCAGTACTTC | CASSRGVLETQYF
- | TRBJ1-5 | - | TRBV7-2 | TGTGCCAGCAGCTTAGCGGGGATCAATCAGCCCCAGCATTTT | CASSLAGINQPQHF
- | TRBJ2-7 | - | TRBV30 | TGTGCCTGGGGACCGGAAGCCTACGAGCAGTACTTC | CAWGPEAYEQYF
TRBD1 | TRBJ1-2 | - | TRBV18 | TGTGCCAGCTCACCCCGGACAGGGACTGACTATGGCTACACCTTC | CASSPRTGTDYGYTF
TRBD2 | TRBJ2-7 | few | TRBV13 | TGTGCCAGCAAACGAATAGCGGGGGCAGGGGGTGCCTACGAGCAGTACTTC | CASKRIAGAGGAYEQYF
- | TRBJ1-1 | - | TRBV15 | TGTGCCACCAGCAGAGCGGAAGCCGGTGGTGCTTTCTTT | CATSRAEAGGAFF
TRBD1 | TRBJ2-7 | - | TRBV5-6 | TGTGCCAGCAGCTTGGGGACAGGGACCTACGAGCAGTACTTC | CASSLGTGTYEQYF
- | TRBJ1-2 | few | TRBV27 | TGTGCCAGCAGTTTATCGGACAGCTATGGCTACACCTTC | CASSLSDSYGYTF
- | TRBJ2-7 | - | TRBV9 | TGTGCCAGCAGCGCGACTTCCGGGGTCCTTTTGGGGCAGTACTTC | CASSATSGVLLGQYF
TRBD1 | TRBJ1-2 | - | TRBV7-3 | TGTGCCAGCAGCATAGACAGGGGTTCAGTCGGAGGCTACACCTTC | CASSIDRGSVGGYTF
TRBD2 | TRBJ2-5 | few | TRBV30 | TGTGCCTGCGGACTAGCGAAGGTCTCGAGAAGGGAGACCCAGTACTTC | CACGLAKVSRRETQYF
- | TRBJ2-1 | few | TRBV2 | TGTGCCAGCGACGAATCCAGGGGCCTTGAGTTCTTC | CASDESRGLEFF
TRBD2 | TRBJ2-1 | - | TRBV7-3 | TGTGCCAGCAGCTCCTCCGGGACTAGCGGAACCAATGAGCAGTTCTTC | CASSSSGTSGTNEQFF
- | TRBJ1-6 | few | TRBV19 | TGTGCCAGTAGTATGACGCGGGATCGGAATTCACCCCTCCACTTT | CASSMTRDRNSPLHF
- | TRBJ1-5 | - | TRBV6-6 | TGTGCCAGCAGTTACTCCGGACAGTCCCATCAGCCCCAGCATTTT | CASSYSGQSHQPQHF
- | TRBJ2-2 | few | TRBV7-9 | TGTGCCAGCAGCTTAGGCTGGGAGGACACCGGGGAGCTGTTTTTT | CASSLGWEDTGELFF
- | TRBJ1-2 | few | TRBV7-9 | TGTGCCAGCAGCGTCCCAGGGGTAGGGTATGGCTACACCTTC | CASSVPGVGYGYTF
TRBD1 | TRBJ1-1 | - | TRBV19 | TGTGCCAGTAGTATGGGGACAGCAAACACTGAAGCTTTCTTT | CASSMGTANTEAFF
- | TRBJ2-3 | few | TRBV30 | TGTGCCTGGAGTTTTCGTTCGGCAGATACGCAGTATTTT | CAWSFRSADTQYF
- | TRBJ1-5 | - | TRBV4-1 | TGCGCCAGCAGCCAAGATCGAGGTCTCAATCAGCCCCAGCATTTT | CASSQDRGLNQPQHF
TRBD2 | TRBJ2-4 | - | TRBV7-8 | TGTGCCAGCAGCCGAAGCGGGGCAATAGCCAAAAACATTCAGTACTTC | CASSRSGAIAKNIQYF
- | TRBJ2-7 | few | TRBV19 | TGTGCCAGTAGCATAAGACTAGAATCCTACGAGCAGTACTTC | CASSIRLESYEQYF
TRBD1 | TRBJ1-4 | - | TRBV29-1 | TGCAGCGCCGCGGGACAGGGCGAAAAACTGTTTTTT | CSAAGQGEKLFF
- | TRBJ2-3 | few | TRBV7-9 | TGTGCCAGCAGCTTAGTCGTCCGGGGCGAGGGCACAGATACGCAGTATTTT | CASSLVVRGEGTDTQYF
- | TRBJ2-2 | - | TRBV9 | TGTGCCAGCAGCAGTTCCACCGGGGAGCTGTTTTTT | CASSSSTGELFF
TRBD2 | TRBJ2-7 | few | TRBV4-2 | TGTGCCAGCAGCCAATTACTAGCGGGGGAAGCCTACGAGCAGTACTTC | CASSQLLAGEAYEQYF
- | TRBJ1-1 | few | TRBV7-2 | TGTGCCAGCAGCCCCACCGCGTTGGTAGCTTTCTTT | CASSPTALVAFF
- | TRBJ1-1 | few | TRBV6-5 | TGTGCCAGCAGTGTGACCCTGAACACTGAAGCTTTCTTT | CASSVTLNTEAFF
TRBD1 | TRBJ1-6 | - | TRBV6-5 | TGTGCCAGCACCTACTCCCCAGGGGGACCCCTCCACTTT | CASTYSPGGPLHF
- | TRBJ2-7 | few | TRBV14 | TGTGCCAGCAGCCAGGGGACCTACGAGCAGTACTTC | CASSQGTYEQYF
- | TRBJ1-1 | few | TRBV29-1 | TGCAGCGTTGCACGGCAGATGAACACTGAAGCTTTCTTT | CSVARQMNTEAFF
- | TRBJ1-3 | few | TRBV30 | TGTGCCTTCGATTTCTCTGGAAACACCATATATTTT | CAFDFSGNTIYF
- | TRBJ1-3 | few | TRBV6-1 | TGTGCCAGCAGTGAAGTGGACAGAAACACCATATATTTT | CASSEVDRNTIYF